Listed below are T cell receptor beta chains from one sample, sequenced in a study of cytomegalovirus exposure and HLA in healthy donors. The table came from immunoSEQ multiplex PCR; TCRdb's copy has only in-frame clones and leaves some out. The sample carries roughly 150,000 clones, approximately 9% recorded once. The sample comprised PBMCs. The receptor source for this set is a male donor in good health and CMV-seronegative. CDR3s include the opening cysteine and the closing phenylalanine or tryptophan. Each record gives: J gene, V gene, clone size, CDR3 protein. Size values are once, few and many counts, or a class for expanded clones, and some rows have none.

j_gene: TRBJ2-7; v_gene: TRBV28; abundance: .; CDR3aa: CASSSTSGSSYEQYF
j_gene: TRBJ2-1; v_gene: TRBV28; abundance: few; CDR3aa: CASSLSADNEQFF
j_gene: TRBJ1-2; v_gene: TRBV5-4; abundance: few; CDR3aa: CASSLAGGGGYTF
j_gene: TRBJ1-2; v_gene: TRBV28; abundance: .; CDR3aa: CAIQGIYTNYGYTF
j_gene: TRBJ1-1; v_gene: TRBV7-9; abundance: .; CDR3aa: CASRRGGSPMNTEAFF
j_gene: TRBJ2-7; v_gene: TRBV28; abundance: few; CDR3aa: CASSAPGTAYEQYF
j_gene: TRBJ1-2; v_gene: TRBV4-1; abundance: .; CDR3aa: CASSQLGSQGNYGYTF
j_gene: TRBJ2-3; v_gene: TRBV7-9; abundance: few; CDR3aa: CASSRRAGKYNTDTQYF
j_gene: .; v_gene: TRBV5-4; abundance: few; CDR3aa: CASSLVHGSNDEQYF
j_gene: TRBJ2-4; v_gene: TRBV28; abundance: .; CDR3aa: CASTEAGIAKNIQYF
j_gene: TRBJ2-7; v_gene: TRBV11-2; abundance: .; CDR3aa: CASNRDRSSYEQYF
j_gene: TRBJ1-3; v_gene: TRBV6-5; abundance: .; CDR3aa: CASKGQAGNTIYF
j_gene: TRBJ2-7; v_gene: TRBV19; abundance: few; CDR3aa: CASSIGGPSPYEQYF
j_gene: TRBJ1-2; v_gene: TRBV7-9; abundance: few; CDR3aa: CASSRPGEGHYGYPF
j_gene: TRBJ2-7; v_gene: TRBV2; abundance: .; CDR3aa: CASSEGGTDIYEQYF
j_gene: TRBJ1-4; v_gene: TRBV5-1; abundance: few; CDR3aa: CASSPGLLSEKLFF
j_gene: TRBJ2-7; v_gene: TRBV5-1; abundance: once; CDR3aa: CASSTTGSYEQYF
j_gene: TRBJ1-5; v_gene: TRBV28; abundance: few; CDR3aa: CASSTRQETNQPQHF
j_gene: TRBJ1-5; v_gene: TRBV4-3; abundance: .; CDR3aa: CASSFRTGSNQPQHF
j_gene: TRBJ2-7; v_gene: TRBV18; abundance: few; CDR3aa: CASSPPSPRSEQYF
j_gene: TRBJ1-2; v_gene: TRBV6-5; abundance: .; CDR3aa: CASSYGQAYGYTF
j_gene: TRBJ2-7; v_gene: TRBV28; abundance: few; CDR3aa: CASSLSTGGEQYF
j_gene: TRBJ1-2; v_gene: TRBV9; abundance: .; CDR3aa: CASSVAQGYGYTF
j_gene: TRBJ2-7; v_gene: TRBV7-9; abundance: few; CDR3aa: CASSPPDKLGDEQYF
j_gene: TRBJ1-1; v_gene: TRBV6-5; abundance: few; CDR3aa: CASSYGGGYTEAFF
j_gene: TRBJ1-4; v_gene: TRBV7-9; abundance: few; CDR3aa: CASSLGDRGFFREKLFF
j_gene: TRBJ2-2; v_gene: TRBV7-2; abundance: few; CDR3aa: CASSYLDRGRSNTGELFF